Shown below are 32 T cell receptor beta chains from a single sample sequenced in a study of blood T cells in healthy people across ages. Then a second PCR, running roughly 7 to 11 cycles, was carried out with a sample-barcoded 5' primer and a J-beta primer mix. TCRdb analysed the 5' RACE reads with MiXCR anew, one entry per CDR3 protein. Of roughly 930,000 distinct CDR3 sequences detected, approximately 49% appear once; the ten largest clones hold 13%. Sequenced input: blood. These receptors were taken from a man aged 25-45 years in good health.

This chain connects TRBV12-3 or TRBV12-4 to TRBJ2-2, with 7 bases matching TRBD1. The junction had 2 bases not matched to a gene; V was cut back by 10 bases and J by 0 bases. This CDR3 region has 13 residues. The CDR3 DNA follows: TGTGCCATCGGACAGGCGAACACCGGGGAGCTGTTTTTT. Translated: CAIGQANTGELFF.

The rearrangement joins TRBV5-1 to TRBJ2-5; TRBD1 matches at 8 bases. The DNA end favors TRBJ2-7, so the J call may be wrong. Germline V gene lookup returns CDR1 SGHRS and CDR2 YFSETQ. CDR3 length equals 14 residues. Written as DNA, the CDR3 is TGCGCCAGCAGCTTCCAGGGGGCGAACTACGAGCAGTACTTC. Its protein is CASSFQGANYEQYF.

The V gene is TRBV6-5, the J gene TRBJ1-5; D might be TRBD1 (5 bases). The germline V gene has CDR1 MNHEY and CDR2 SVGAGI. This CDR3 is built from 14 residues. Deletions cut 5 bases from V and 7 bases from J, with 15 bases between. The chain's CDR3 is CASSPGRSGQPQHF. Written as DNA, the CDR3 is TGTGCCAGCAGTCCAGGTCGGTCAGGGCAGCCCCAGCATTTT.

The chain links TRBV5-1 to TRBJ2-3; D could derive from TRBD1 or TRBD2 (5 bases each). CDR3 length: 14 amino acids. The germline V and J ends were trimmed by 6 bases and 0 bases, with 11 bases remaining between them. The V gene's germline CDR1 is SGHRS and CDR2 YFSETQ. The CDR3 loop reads CASKVEGSTDTQYF. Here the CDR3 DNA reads TGCGCCAGCAAGGTCGAGGGGAGCACAGATACGCAGTATTTT.

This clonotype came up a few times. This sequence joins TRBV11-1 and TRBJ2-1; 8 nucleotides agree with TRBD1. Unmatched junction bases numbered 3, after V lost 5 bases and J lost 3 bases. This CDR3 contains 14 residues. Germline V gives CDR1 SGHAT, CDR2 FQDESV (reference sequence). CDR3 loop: CASSATGDYNEQFF. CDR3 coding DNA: TGTGCCAGCAGCGCGACAGGGGACTACAATGAGCAGTTCTTC.

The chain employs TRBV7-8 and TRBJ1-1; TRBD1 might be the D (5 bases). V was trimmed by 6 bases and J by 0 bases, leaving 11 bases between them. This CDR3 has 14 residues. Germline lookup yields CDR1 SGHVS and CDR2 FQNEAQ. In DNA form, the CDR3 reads TGTGCCAGCAGTTGGGACGAGATGAACACTGAAGCTTTCTTT. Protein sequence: CASSWDEMNTEAFF. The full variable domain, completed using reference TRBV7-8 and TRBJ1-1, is GAGVSQSPRYKVAKRGQDVALRCDPISGHVSLFWYQQALGQGPEFLTYFQNEAQLDKSGLPSDRFFAERPEGSVSTLKIQRTQQEDSAVYLCASSWDEMNTEAFFGQGTRLTVV.

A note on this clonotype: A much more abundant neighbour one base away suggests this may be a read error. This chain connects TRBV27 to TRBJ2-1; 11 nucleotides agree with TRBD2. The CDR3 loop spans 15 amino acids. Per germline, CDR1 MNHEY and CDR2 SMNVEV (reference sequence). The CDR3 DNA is TGTGCCGGCAGTTTCACTAGCGGGGGCTACAATGAGCAGTTCTTC. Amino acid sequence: CAGSFTSGGYNEQFF.

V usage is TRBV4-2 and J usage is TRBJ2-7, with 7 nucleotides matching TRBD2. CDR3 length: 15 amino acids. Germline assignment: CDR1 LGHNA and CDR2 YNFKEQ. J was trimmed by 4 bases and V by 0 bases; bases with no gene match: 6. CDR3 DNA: TGTGCCAGCAGCCAAGAGCAGGGAGGGGCTTACGAGCAGTACTTC. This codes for CASSQEQGGAYEQYF.

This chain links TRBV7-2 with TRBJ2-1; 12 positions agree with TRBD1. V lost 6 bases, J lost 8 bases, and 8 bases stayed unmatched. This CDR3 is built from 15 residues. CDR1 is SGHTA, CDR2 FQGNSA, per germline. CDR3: CASRRDRGQSHEQFF. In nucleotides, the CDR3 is TGTGCCAGCAGACGGGACAGGGGGCAATCCCATGAGCAGTTCTTC.

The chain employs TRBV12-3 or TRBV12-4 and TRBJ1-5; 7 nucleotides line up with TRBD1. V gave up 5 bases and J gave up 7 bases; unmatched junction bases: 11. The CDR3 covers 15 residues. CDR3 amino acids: CASSQGGAIEQPQHF. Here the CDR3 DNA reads TGTGCCAGCAGTCAGGGGGGGGCTATCGAGCAGCCCCAGCATTTT.

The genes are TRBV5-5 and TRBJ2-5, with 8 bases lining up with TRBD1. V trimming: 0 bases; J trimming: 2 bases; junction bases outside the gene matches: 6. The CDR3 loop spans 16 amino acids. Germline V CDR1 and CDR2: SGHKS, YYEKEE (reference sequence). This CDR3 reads CASSLDRGQGQETQYF. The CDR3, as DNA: TGTGCCAGCAGCTTGGATCGCGGACAGGGTCAAGAGACCCAGTACTTC.

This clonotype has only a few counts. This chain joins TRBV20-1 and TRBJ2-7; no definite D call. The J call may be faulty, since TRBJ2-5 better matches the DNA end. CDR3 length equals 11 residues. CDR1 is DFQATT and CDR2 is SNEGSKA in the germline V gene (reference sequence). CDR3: CSSEIRETQYF. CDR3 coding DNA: TGCAGTTCAGAGATTCGAGAGACCCAGTACTTC.

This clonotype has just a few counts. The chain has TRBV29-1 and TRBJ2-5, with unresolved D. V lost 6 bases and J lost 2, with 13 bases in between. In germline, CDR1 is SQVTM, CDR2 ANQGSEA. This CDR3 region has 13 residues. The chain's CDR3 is CSVRTDQQETQYF. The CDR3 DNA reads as TGCAGCGTGCGCACGGACCAACAAGAGACCCAGTACTTC.

For the CDR3, the DNA is TGTGCCAGCAGCCCCCTCCTAGACACTGAAGCTTTCTTT. The encoded protein is CASSPLLDTEAFF. The chain employs TRBV6-5 and TRBJ1-1; D is uncertain. The CDR3 is 13 residues long. The V and J ends lost 6 bases and 3 bases respectively, with 11 bases between them. The germline V gene has CDR1 MNHEY and CDR2 SVGAGI.

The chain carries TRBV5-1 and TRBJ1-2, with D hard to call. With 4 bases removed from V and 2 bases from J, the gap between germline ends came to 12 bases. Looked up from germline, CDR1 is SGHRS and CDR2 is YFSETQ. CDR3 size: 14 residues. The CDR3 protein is CASSQASSNYGYTF. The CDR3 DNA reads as TGCGCCAGCAGCCAGGCATCATCGAACTATGGCTACACCTTC.

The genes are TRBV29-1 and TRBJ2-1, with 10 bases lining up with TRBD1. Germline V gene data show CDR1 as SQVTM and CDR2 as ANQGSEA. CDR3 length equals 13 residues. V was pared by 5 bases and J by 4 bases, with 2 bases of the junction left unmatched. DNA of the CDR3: TGCAGCGTTATGGACAGGGGGTACAATGAGCAGTTCTTC. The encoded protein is CSVMDRGYNEQFF.

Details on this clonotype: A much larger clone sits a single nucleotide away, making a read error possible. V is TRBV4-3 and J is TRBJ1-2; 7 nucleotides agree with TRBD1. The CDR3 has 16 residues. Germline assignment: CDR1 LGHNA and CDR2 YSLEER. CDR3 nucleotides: TGCGCCAGCAGCCCCGGTGGAGGGGGCACCAACTGTGGCTACACCTTC. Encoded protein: CASSPGGGGTNCGYTF.

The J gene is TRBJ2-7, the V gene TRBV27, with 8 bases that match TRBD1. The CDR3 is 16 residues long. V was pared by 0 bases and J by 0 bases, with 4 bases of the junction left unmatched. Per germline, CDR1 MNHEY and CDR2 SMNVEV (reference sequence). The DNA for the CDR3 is TGTGCCAGCAGTTTATCGCAGGGGGCGATCTCCTACGAGCAGTACTTC. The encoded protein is CASSLSQGAISYEQYF.

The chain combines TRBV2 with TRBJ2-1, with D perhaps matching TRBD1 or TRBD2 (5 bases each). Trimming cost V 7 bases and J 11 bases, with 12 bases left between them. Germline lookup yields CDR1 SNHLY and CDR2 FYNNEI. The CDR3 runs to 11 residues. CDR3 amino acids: CASIGDVKQFF. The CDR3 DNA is TGTGCCAGCATAGGGGACGTCAAGCAGTTCTTC.

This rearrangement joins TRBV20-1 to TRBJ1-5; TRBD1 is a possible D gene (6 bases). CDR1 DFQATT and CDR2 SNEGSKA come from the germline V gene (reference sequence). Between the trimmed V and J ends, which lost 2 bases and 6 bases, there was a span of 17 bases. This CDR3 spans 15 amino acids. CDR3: CSARRQVYGPQPQHF. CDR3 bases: TGCAGTGCTAGACGACAGGTATATGGCCCTCAGCCCCAGCATTTT.

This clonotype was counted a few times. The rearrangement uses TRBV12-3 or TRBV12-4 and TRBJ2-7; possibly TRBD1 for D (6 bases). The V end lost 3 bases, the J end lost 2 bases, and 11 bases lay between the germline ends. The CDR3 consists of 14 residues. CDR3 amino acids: CASSFRGSPYEQYF. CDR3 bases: TGTGCCAGCAGTTTCAGGGGTTCTCCCTACGAGCAGTACTTC.

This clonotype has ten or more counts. CDR3 amino acids: CAISEGETYNEQFF. CDR3 in DNA: TGTGCCATCAGTGAGGGGGAAACCTACAATGAGCAGTTCTTC. The rearrangement links TRBV10-3 to TRBJ2-1; D gene uncertain. Germline CDR1 reads ENHRY; CDR2 reads SYGVKD. The V end was cut by 2 bases, the J end by 2 bases, with 7 bases between. The CDR3 is 14 residues long.

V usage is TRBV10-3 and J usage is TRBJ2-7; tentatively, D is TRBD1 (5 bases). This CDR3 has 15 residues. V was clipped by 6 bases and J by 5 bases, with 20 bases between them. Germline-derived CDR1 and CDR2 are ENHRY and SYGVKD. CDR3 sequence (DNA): TGTGCCATCAGGACCCAAGGGGAATTTAGGAACGAGCAGTACTTC. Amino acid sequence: CAIRTQGEFRNEQYF.

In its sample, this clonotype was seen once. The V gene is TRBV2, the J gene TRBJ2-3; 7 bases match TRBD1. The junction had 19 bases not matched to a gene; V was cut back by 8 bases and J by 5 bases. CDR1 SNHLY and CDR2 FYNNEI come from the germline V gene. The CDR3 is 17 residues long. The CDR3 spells CASQLGLKRGRGDTQYF. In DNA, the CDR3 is TGTGCCAGCCAACTGGGGTTGAAGAGGGGGCGCGGAGATACGCAGTATTTT.

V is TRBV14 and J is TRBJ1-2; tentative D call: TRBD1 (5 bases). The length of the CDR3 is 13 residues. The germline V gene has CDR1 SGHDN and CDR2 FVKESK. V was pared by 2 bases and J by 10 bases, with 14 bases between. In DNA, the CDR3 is TGTGCCAGCAGCCAACCCGACAGAAATGACTACACCTTC. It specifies CASSQPDRNDYTF.

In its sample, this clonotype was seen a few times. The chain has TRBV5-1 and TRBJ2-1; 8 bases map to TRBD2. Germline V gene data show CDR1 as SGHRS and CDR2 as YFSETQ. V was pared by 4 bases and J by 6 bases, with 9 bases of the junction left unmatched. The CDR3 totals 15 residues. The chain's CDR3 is CASSPEGLALNEQFF. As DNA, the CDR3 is TGCGCCAGCAGCCCGGAAGGACTAGCCCTCAATGAGCAGTTCTTC.

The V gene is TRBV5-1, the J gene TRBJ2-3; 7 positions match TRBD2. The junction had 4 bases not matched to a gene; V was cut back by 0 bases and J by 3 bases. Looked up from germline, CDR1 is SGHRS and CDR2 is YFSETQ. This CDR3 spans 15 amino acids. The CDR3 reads CASSLEGGRTDTQYF. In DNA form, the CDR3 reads TGCGCCAGCAGCTTGGAGGGAGGGCGGACAGATACGCAGTATTTT. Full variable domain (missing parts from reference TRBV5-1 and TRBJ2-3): KAGVTQTPRYLIKTRGQQVTLSCSPISGHRSVSWYQQTPGQGLQFLFEYFSETQRNKGNFPGRFSGRQFSNSRSEMNVSTLELGDSALYLCASSLEGGRTDTQYFGPGTRLTVL.

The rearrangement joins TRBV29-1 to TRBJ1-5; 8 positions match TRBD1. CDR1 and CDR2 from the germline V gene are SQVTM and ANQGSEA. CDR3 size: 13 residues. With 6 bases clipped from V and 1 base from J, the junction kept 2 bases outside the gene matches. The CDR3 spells CSVQGGSNQPQHF. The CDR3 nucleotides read TGCAGCGTACAGGGGGGCAGCAATCAGCCCCAGCATTTT.

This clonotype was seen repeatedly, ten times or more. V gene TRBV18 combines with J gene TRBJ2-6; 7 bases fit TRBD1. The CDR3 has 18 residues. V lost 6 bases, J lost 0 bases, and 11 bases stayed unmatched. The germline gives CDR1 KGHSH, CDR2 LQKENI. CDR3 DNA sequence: TGTGCCAGCTCTCTCATTAGACAGGGTACCTCTGGGGCCAACGTCCTGACTTTC. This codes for CASSLIRQGTSGANVLTF.

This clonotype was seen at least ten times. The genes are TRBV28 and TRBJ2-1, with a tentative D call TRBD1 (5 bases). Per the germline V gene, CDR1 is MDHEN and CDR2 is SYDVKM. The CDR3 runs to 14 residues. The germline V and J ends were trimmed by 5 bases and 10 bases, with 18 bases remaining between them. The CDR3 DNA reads TGTGCCAGCAGTCCATCCTCCAGGGATCGGGAGCAGTTCTTC. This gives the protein CASSPSSRDREQFF.

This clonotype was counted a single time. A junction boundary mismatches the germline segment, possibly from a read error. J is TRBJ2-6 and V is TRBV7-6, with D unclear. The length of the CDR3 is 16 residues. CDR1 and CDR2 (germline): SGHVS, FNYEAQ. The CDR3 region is CTSSTAAFSGANVLTF. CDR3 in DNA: TGTACCAGCAGCACCGCAGCTTTCTCTGGGGCCAACGTCCTGACTTTC.

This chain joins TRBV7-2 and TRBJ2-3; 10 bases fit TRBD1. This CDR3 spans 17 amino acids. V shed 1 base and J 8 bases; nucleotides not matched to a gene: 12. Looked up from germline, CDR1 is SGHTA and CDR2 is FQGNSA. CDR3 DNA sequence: TGTGCCAGCAGCTTAGGGCCGGGACAGGGGTCGATTGGTACGCAGTATTTT. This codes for CASSLGPGQGSIGTQYF.